This entry concerns a single T cell receptor beta chain. The target antigen is unknown. This sample was included in a study of vaccination effects on CD4 cells after COVID-19. Culturing for more than eight days preceded CD4+ T cell isolation. Either the BNT162b2 or mRNA-1273 vaccine was given to participants in two doses. General study points: Vaccine-induced clones in healthy vaccinees cross-reacted with common cold coronaviruses in only 1 of 255 cases.

Trimming took 3 bases from V and 6 from J; bases not matched to a gene: 10. The CDR3 totals 15 residues. Per the germline V gene, CDR1 is LNHDA and CDR2 is SQIVND (reference sequence). Clones were read by immunoSEQ multiplex PCR, and TCRdb kept only the in-frame ones, dropping some. The data show about 57,000 clones, approximately 72% seen once. The chain recombines TRBV19 with TRBJ1-2, with 7 bases lining up with TRBD1. This TCR was recovered from a human donor who received a COVID-19 vaccine. Sample: CD4+ T cells from PBMCs cultured without peptide, taken after COVID-19 vaccination. CDR3 nucleotides: TGTGCCAGTAGTATGAGGGGACAGAAGATCCATGGCTACACCTTC. Encoded protein: CASSMRGQKIHGYTF.